The 22 T cell receptor beta chains below were found in one sample sequenced in a study of blood T cells in healthy people across ages. Primers used in a second PCR of about 7 to 12 cycles were a sample-barcoded 5' primer and a J-beta primer mix. TCRdb reprocessed the 5' RACE reads via MiXCR and lists one record per CDR3 protein. The table shows about 1.6 million distinct CDR3 sequences, with about 35% occurring only once. The specimen sequenced was blood. Source of these receptors: a woman between 25 and 40 years old in good health.

This clonotype was found many times. The J gene is TRBJ2-7, the V gene TRBV29-1, with a tentative D call TRBD2 (5 bases). Germline CDR1 SQVTM, CDR2 ANQGSEA. This CDR3 contains 15 residues. V gave up 7 bases and J gave up 7 bases, with 26 bases separating them. Here the CDR3 reads CSAASRAALLGEQYF. The DNA for the CDR3 is TGCAGCGCCGCTTCGAGGGCGGCCCTATTGGGGGAGCAGTACTTC.

The chain has TRBV2 and TRBJ2-1, with no clear D. Trimming stripped 1 base from V and 4 bases from J, with 11 bases between. This CDR3 region has 15 residues. The germline V gene encodes CDR1 SNHLY and CDR2 FYNNEI. The CDR3 loop is CASSEGTVGYNEQFF. The CDR3 nucleotides read TGTGCCAGCAGTGAAGGAACGGTGGGGTACAATGAGCAGTTCTTC.

The chain carries TRBV20-1 and TRBJ2-1, with a possible D match to TRBD1 (6 bases). The V gene's germline CDR1 is DFQATT and CDR2 SNEGSKA (reference sequence). CDR3 length equals 14 residues. Trimming stripped 0 bases from V and 5 bases from J, with 11 bases between. The DNA of the CDR3 is TGCAGTGCTAGAGACAGGGGCCATAACAATGAGCAGTTCTTC. Its translation: CSARDRGHNNEQFF.

This chain uses TRBV5-1 with TRBJ2-3, with TRBD1 matching over 9 bases. The ends lost 2 bases at V and 3 bases at J; junction bases unmatched: 10. The CDR3 consists of 17 residues. Per the germline V gene, CDR1 is SGHRS and CDR2 is YFSETQ. The CDR3 bases are TGCGCCAGCAGCTTATCCGGGACAGGGAGACGGACAGATACGCAGTATTTT. Translating gives CASSLSGTGRRTDTQYF.

This clonotype was counted only a few times. The rearrangement links TRBV14 to TRBJ2-1, with 8 bases identical to TRBD2. This CDR3 spans 22 amino acids. CDR1 is SGHDN, CDR2 FVKESK, per germline. Trimming at V came to 0 bases and at J to 6 bases, leaving 25 bases not matched to a gene. The CDR3 protein is CASSQDWGFRLAGQNSGNEQFF. The CDR3, as DNA: TGTGCCAGCAGCCAAGATTGGGGCTTTCGGTTAGCGGGACAAAACTCGGGCAATGAGCAGTTCTTC.

This chain uses TRBV15 with TRBJ2-1; possibly TRBD2 for D (7 bases). V lost 1 base and J lost 4, with 11 bases in between. CDR1 is LNHNV and CDR2 is YYDKDF in the germline V gene (reference sequence). This CDR3 comprises 15 residues. DNA of the CDR3: TGTGCCACCAGCAGAGTGCGGGGGCCATACAATGAGCAGTTCTTC. Protein: CATSRVRGPYNEQFF. The entire variable domain, with the rest obtained from reference TRBV15 and TRBJ2-1, is as follows: DAMVIQNPRYQVTQFGKPVTLSCSQTLNHNVMYWYQQKSSQAPKLLFHYYDKDFNNEADTPDNFQSRRPNTSFCFLDIRSPGLGDTAMYLCATSRVRGPYNEQFFGPGTRLTVL.

At least ten counts were recorded for this clonotype. The chain recombines TRBV18 with TRBJ2-5; the D is unclear. Germline V gives CDR1 KGHSH, CDR2 LQKENI. The CDR3 covers 11 residues. The V and J ends lost 8 bases and 3 bases respectively, with 7 bases between them. The CDR3 loop is CASSPKETQYF. CDR3 DNA sequence: TGTGCCAGCAGCCCGAAAGAGACCCAGTACTTC.

This clonotype has a handful of counts. The rearrangement uses TRBV6-6 and TRBJ2-7; 8 bases map to TRBD1. Germline CDR1 and CDR2: MNHNY and SVGAGI (reference sequence). J gave up 5 bases and V 5 bases, and 8 bases lay outside the gene matches. This CDR3 is 14 amino acids long. CDR3 residues: CASSNGQGSHEQYF. The CDR3 nucleotides read TGTGCCAGCAGTAATGGACAGGGTTCCCACGAGCAGTACTTC.

This clonotype was seen only a few times. J is TRBJ2-1 and V is TRBV7-9; D is perhaps TRBD1 (6 bases). This CDR3 is built from 15 residues. Germline CDR1 and CDR2: SEHNR and FQNEAQ (reference sequence). Trimming stripped 1 base from V and 4 bases from J, with 11 bases between. The CDR3 nucleotides are TGTGCCAGCAGCTTAGGAGCAGGGGTTTACAATGAGCAGTTCTTC. Protein sequence: CASSLGAGVYNEQFF.

CDR3 sequence (DNA): TGTGCCAGCAGTGCCGGCGGGGGGGCGATTGAGCAGTTCTTC. Protein sequence: CASSAGGGAIEQFF. This rearrangement joins TRBV2 to TRBJ2-1; 9 bases are shared with TRBD2. The V gene's germline CDR1 is SNHLY and CDR2 FYNNEI. Trimming at V came to 4 bases and at J to 9 bases, leaving 7 bases not matched to a gene. CDR3 length: 14 amino acids.

This clonotype was seen only a few times. The chain carries TRBV20-1 and TRBJ1-6; 10 positions agree with TRBD1. CDR1 is DFQATT, CDR2 SNEGSKA, per germline (reference sequence). CDR3 length: 12 amino acids. Trimming at V came to 5 bases and at J to 13 bases, leaving 5 bases not matched to a gene. As DNA, the CDR3 is TGCAGTGCTTTGACAGGGGGCTGGCCCCTCCACTTT. It encodes CSALTGGWPLHF.

J is TRBJ1-5 and V is TRBV20-1; D remains ambiguous. The CDR3 is 13 residues long. Germline V CDR1 and CDR2: DFQATT, SNEGSKA (reference sequence). Trimming pared 2 bases from V and 7 bases from J, leaving 12 bases between. The CDR3 is CSARMEAGQPQHF. CDR3 nucleotide sequence: TGCAGTGCTAGAATGGAGGCGGGCCAGCCCCAGCATTTT.

A few counts support this clonotype. The rearrangement joins TRBV7-2 to TRBJ2-7, with unresolved D. CDR1 SGHTA and CDR2 FQGNSA come from the germline V gene. V lost 0 bases, J lost 3 bases, and 9 bases lay in between. CDR3 length: 14 amino acids. CDR3 loop: CASSLAQSVYEQYF. In DNA form, the CDR3 reads TGTGCCAGCAGCTTAGCTCAGTCGGTCTACGAGCAGTACTTC.

This clonotype was recorded only once. The J gene is TRBJ2-5, the V gene TRBV10-3; 8 bases match TRBD2. The DNA end is a closer match to TRBJ2-7, so the J assignment may be wrong. CDR1 and CDR2 from the germline V gene are ENHRY and SYGVKD. CDR3 length: 15 amino acids. The CDR3 region is CAISAAGEPSYEQYF. The CDR3 DNA sequence: TGTGCCATCAGTGCAGCGGGGGAACCCTCCTACGAGCAGTACTTC.

V usage is TRBV20-1 and J usage is TRBJ2-5; TRBD2 agrees at 10 bases. This CDR3 has 15 residues. The ends lost 5 bases at V and 3 bases at J; junction bases unmatched: 9. Germline V gives CDR1 DFQATT, CDR2 SNEGSKA (reference sequence). Here the CDR3 reads CSADPLAGAKETQYF. The CDR3 DNA is TGCAGTGCTGACCCTCTAGCGGGAGCGAAAGAGACCCAGTACTTC.

This clonotype was seen a few times. The chain links TRBV12-3 or TRBV12-4 to TRBJ1-2, with 10 bases that match TRBD1. The CDR3 has 16 amino acids. V was pared by 4 bases and J by 3 bases, with 8 bases of the junction left unmatched. The CDR3 DNA reads TGTGCCAGCAGTTCACTTGACAGGGGGCCCGACTATGGCTACACCTTC. Encoded protein: CASSSLDRGPDYGYTF.

The chain is built from TRBV28 and TRBJ2-3, with D possibly matching TRBD2 (6 bases). Looked up from germline, CDR1 is MDHEN and CDR2 is SYDVKM. The CDR3 has 18 amino acids. V was cut by 3 bases and J by 1 base, with 20 bases left in between. CDR3 residues: CASSFRFLGGIGTDTQYF. The CDR3 bases are TGTGCCAGCAGTTTTCGGTTTCTTGGGGGGATCGGCACAGATACGCAGTATTTT.

The chain combines TRBV20-1 with TRBJ2-7; TRBD2 might be the D (6 bases). V was cut by 5 bases and J by 1 base, with 15 bases left in between. CDR1 and CDR2 from the germline V gene are DFQATT and SNEGSKA (reference sequence). CDR3 size: 14 residues. CDR3 in amino acids: CSAPEGGRSYEQYF. CDR3 in DNA: TGCAGTGCTCCGGAAGGAGGGAGGTCCTACGAGCAGTACTTC.

The table lists this clonotype with a few counts. It may be a read error: a sequence one base away is much more abundant. V is TRBV4-1 and J is TRBJ2-1; D is unresolved. The CDR3 is made up of 10 amino acids. From germline, CDR1 is MGHRA and CDR2 YSYEKL. CDR3 amino acids: CVSSHNEQFF. For the CDR3, the DNA is TGCGTCAGCAGCCACAATGAGCAGTTCTTC.

The chain links TRBV28 to TRBJ2-7, with 11 bases matching TRBD2. This CDR3 has 16 amino acids. With 5 bases clipped from V and 0 bases from J, the junction kept 6 bases outside the gene matches. Germline V CDR1 and CDR2: MDHEN, SYDVKM. For the CDR3, the DNA is TGTGCCAGCAGTCTAGCGGGAGGTAGTAGCTCCTACGAGCAGTACTTC. Its translation is CASSLAGGSSSYEQYF.

V gene TRBV19 combines with J gene TRBJ2-3; 8 nucleotides align to TRBD1. The CDR3 runs 15 residues. Germline V gene data show CDR1 as LNHDA and CDR2 as SQIVND (reference sequence). V lost 6 bases and J lost 0; bases outside the gene matches: 5. As DNA, the CDR3 is TGTGCCAGTAGGGCGGACAGGGCTAGCACAGATACGCAGTATTTT. As protein: CASRADRASTDTQYF.

CDR3: CASSHEGGTIYNEQFF. CDR3 bases: TGTGCCAGCAGCCACGAAGGGGGTACTATCTACAATGAGCAGTTCTTC. The chain links TRBV13 to TRBJ2-1, with a tentative D call TRBD1 (6 bases). This CDR3 has 16 amino acids. Deletions cut 5 bases from V and 3 bases from J, with 17 bases between. Germline V lookup: CDR1 PRHDT, CDR2 FYEKMQ (reference sequence). The entire variable domain, with the rest obtained from reference TRBV13 and TRBJ2-1, is as follows: AAGVIQSPRHLIKEKRETATLKCYPIPRHDTVYWYQQGPGQDPQFLISFYEKMQSDKGSIPDRFSAQQFSDYHSELNMSSLELGDSALYFCASSHEGGTIYNEQFFGPGTRLTVL.